This T cell receptor beta chain was recorded in a study of cytomegalovirus exposure and HLA in healthy donors. Deletions cut 10 bases from V and 0 bases from J, with 10 bases between. The CDR3 extends over 13 amino acids. CDR1 and CDR2 from the germline V gene are LNHDA and SQIVND (reference sequence). In the PCR, 60 Vbeta and 13 Jbeta primers were used. Assay: immunoSEQ multiplex PCR; the TCRdb copy retains only in-frame clones and omits some. The sample has around 110,000 clones, about four fifths seen once. Sequencing was carried out using PBMCs. This TCR was sampled from a woman aged 18-35 years in good health and CMV-seronegative. This sequence joins TRBV19 and TRBJ1-5, with a weak D call TRBD1 (6 bases). As DNA, the CDR3 is TGTGCCACACGGGACACTAGCAATCAGCCCCAGCATTTT. Protein: CATRDTSNQPQHF. The full variable domain, rest sourced from reference TRBV19 and TRBJ1-5, is DGGITQSPKYLFRKEGQNVTLSCEQNLNHDAMYWYRQDPGQGLRLIYYSQIVNDFQKGDIAEGYSVSREKKESFPLTVTSAQKNPTAFYLCATRDTSNQPQHFGDGTRLSIL.